This TCR beta chain was obtained from a study of vaccination and CD4 T cells after COVID-19. Study-wide background: The post-COVID samples were taken a median about three months after diagnosis, anywhere from 35 to 161. Overlapping peptides of the spike proteins of SARS-CoV-2, HCoV-NL63, HCoV-OC43 and HCoV-229E were used for cell stimulation.

Concerning this clonotype itself: As yet, its antigen is unknown.

Cultured CD4+ T-cell DNA underwent Oncomine TCR Beta short-read sequencing. From the PCR reads, TCRdb called clonotypes with MiXCR, one entry per CDR3 protein. The top ten hold roughly 15% of the sample, which has approximately 12,000 distinct CDR3 sequences, more than 45% seen once. Study conclusions and caveats: For convalescent patients, a median around 90% of reactive clones surfaced exclusively after vaccination.

Documented treatment: roughly 10-day PBMC culture with coronavirus spike peptide pools or control peptides (ViraFEST assay). This CDR3 has 13 residues. Germline loops: CDR1 SGHAT, CDR2 FQDESV (reference sequence). V lost 4 bases and J lost 5, with 9 bases in between. Specimen: CD4+ T cells from blood, cultured in vitro. The V gene is TRBV11-1, the J gene TRBJ1-5; D is undetermined. The sequence was collected from a human donor who had recovered from COVID-19. CDR3 nucleotide sequence: TGTGCCAGCAGCTGGGGAGAGCATCAGCCCCAGCATTTT. It codes for CASSWGEHQPQHF.